The clone carrying this T cell receptor beta chain has a handful of counts. Its antigen is undetermined. The second PCR ran about 6 to 11 cycles with a sample-barcoded 5' primer and J-beta primers. In TCRdb, the 5' RACE reads were re-called with MiXCR into one record per CDR3 protein. The sample has about 800,000 distinct CDR3 sequences; roughly 25% are singletons. The data stem from a study of blood T cells in healthy people across ages. Study results and limitations: Long-lived and aged donors differed, with more naive CD4+ cells and higher diversity in the long-lived.

The CDR3 extends over 17 amino acids. Trimming removed 7 bases from V and 0 bases from J, with 21 bases in between. Per the germline V gene, CDR1 is MNHEY and CDR2 is SMNVEV (reference sequence). A further study also used this sample, focusing on T cells of mothers and their children.

The sequence was obtained from a boy under 18 in good health. Sequenced material: blood. This sequence joins TRBV27 and TRBJ1-1; a weak D match, TRBD1 (5 bases). The CDR3 DNA is TGTGCCAGCACTCCCTATGGGGGGTGGTCCATGAACACTGAAGCTTTCTTT. It is translated as CASTPYGGWSMNTEAFF.